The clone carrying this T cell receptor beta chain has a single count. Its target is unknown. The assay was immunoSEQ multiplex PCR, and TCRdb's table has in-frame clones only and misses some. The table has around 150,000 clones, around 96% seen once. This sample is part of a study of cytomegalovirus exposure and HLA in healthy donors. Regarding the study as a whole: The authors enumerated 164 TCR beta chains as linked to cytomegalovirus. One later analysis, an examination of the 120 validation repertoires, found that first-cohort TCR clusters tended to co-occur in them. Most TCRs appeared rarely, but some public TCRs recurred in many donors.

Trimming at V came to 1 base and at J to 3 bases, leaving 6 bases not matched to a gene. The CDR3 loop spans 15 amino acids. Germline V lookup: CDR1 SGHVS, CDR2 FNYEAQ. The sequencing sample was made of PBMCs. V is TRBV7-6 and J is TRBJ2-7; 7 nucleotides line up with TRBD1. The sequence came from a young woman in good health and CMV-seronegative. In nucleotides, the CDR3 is TGTGCCAGCAGCTTAGGACAGGGATTCAGCTACGAGCAGTACTTC. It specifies CASSLGQGFSYEQYF. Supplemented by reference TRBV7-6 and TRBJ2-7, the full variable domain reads GAGVSQSPRYKVTKRGQDVALRCDPISGHVSLYWYRQALGQGPEFLTYFNYEAQQDKSGLPNDRFSAERPEGSISTLTIQRTEQRDSAMYRCASSLGQGFSYEQYFGPGTRLTVT.